Each of the 32 T cell receptor beta chains below was sequenced from the same sample in a study of blood T cell repertoires in COVID-19. The data were produced by immunoSEQ multiplex PCR, yet TCRdb's version contains in-frame clones alone and is incomplete. The table shows some 290,000 clones, with approximately 86% occurring only once. Specimen: peripheral blood. Receptors were obtained from a woman in her fifties or sixties who had recovered from COVID-19.

This clone was counted once. The CDR3 spells CAWRTGSKNYGYTF. CDR3 nucleotide sequence: TGTGCCTGGAGAACAGGGTCTAAAAACTATGGCTACACCTTC. V gene TRBV30 combines with J gene TRBJ1-2; a possible D gene is TRBD1 (6 bases). V lost 3 bases, J lost 2 bases, and 13 bases lay in between. From germline, CDR1 is GTSNPN and CDR2 SVGIG (reference sequence). The length of the CDR3 is 14 residues.

The table lists this clone with a few counts. This chain links TRBV3-1 (or the pseudogene TRBV3-2) with TRBJ2-1; perhaps TRBD2 as D (5 bases). The length of the CDR3 is 13 residues. V gave up 3 bases and J gave up 6 bases, with 9 bases separating them. Germline V gene data show CDR1 as LGHDT and CDR2 as YNNKEL (reference sequence). The CDR3 loop is CASSQRVANEQFF. CDR3 DNA sequence: TGTGCCAGCAGCCAGAGGGTGGCCAATGAGCAGTTCTTC.

This clone has more than one count but fewer than ten. The chain couples TRBV19 to TRBJ1-2; TRBD1 is a possible D gene (5 bases). V was trimmed by 4 bases and J by 4 bases, leaving 10 bases between them. Germline V gives CDR1 LNHDA, CDR2 SQIVND (reference sequence). This CDR3 comprises 13 residues. In DNA form, the CDR3 reads TGTGCCAGTAGTAGGGGCCCCGGCTATGGCTACACCTTC. Its translation is CASSRGPGYGYTF.

The V gene is TRBV19, the J gene TRBJ2-1, with D possibly being TRBD2 (6 bases). With 8 bases removed from V and 0 bases from J, the gap between germline ends came to 14 bases. The germline CDR1 and CDR2 sequences are LNHDA and SQIVND (reference sequence). The CDR3 length is 15 residues. CDR3 in amino acids: CASGAPGLSYNEQFF. The CDR3 nucleotides are TGTGCCAGTGGGGCTCCGGGACTCTCCTACAATGAGCAGTTCTTC.

V usage is TRBV27 and J usage is TRBJ1-2, with D tentatively TRBD1 (6 bases). The V end was cut by 6 bases, the J end by 8 bases, with 16 bases between. Germline values: CDR1 MNHEY, CDR2 SMNVEV (reference sequence). The CDR3 has 13 amino acids. CDR3 in DNA: TGTGCCAGCAGCCGCCCGGGGGGCGCCGGCTACACCTTC. This encodes CASSRPGGAGYTF.

This chain joins TRBV6-5 and TRBJ2-3, with a tentative D call TRBD2 (7 bases). The CDR3 is 15 amino acids. V was cut by 3 bases and J by 6 bases, with 16 bases left in between. CDR1 and CDR2 from the germline V gene are MNHEY and SVGAGI. In nucleotides, the CDR3 is TGTGCCAGCAGTTATCGCGGGGGCGCCCCGGATACGCAGTATTTT. Its protein product is CASSYRGGAPDTQYF.

The chain uses TRBV9 and TRBJ2-7; D is perhaps TRBD2 (6 bases). CDR3 size: 14 residues. Germline V gene data show CDR1 as SGDLS and CDR2 as YYNGEE. V was cut by 4 bases and J by 0 bases, with 11 bases left in between. The CDR3: CASSLGGPSYEQYF. Here the CDR3 DNA reads TGTGCCAGCAGCCTGGGGGGACCCTCCTACGAGCAGTACTTC.

This chain uses TRBV27 with TRBJ1-5, with unresolved D. The CDR3 is made up of 13 amino acids. CDR1 is MNHEY and CDR2 is SMNVEV in the germline V gene (reference sequence). Trimming left V 1 base short and J 6 bases short, with 7 bases between. CDR3 loop: CASSLFLRQPQHF. CDR3 bases: TGTGCCAGCAGTTTATTTCTTCGTCAGCCCCAGCATTTT.

This clone was detected only a few times. V gene TRBV7-9 combines with J gene TRBJ1-1; 10 bases are a match to TRBD1. Germline V gives CDR1 SEHNR, CDR2 FQNEAQ (reference sequence). Trimming cost V 1 base and J 4 bases; bases outside gene matches: 9. There are 17 residues in the CDR3. The CDR3 bases are TGTGCCAGCAGCTTAGTGGGGACAGGGGCCTGGGTCACTGAAGCTTTCTTT. This encodes CASSLVGTGAWVTEAFF.

CDR3 region: CASTPDRGRLFF. The CDR3 DNA follows: TGTGCCAGCACCCCAGACAGGGGGCGACTGTTTTTT. This rearrangement joins TRBV28 to TRBJ1-4; 10 bases match TRBD1. Trimming removed 7 bases from V and 13 bases from J; junction bases left unmatched: 6. Germline V lookup: CDR1 MDHEN, CDR2 SYDVKM. The CDR3 consists of 12 residues.

This chain uses TRBV29-1 with TRBJ1-1, with D perhaps TRBD1 (5 bases). The length of the CDR3 is 13 residues. CDR1 SQVTM and CDR2 ANQGSEA come from the germline V gene. V gave up 6 bases and J gave up 5 bases, with 16 bases separating them. The CDR3, as DNA: TGCAGCGTCTACGGTTCGCGGGGGACTGAAGCTTTCTTT. Its protein product is CSVYGSRGTEAFF. The full variable domain, completed using reference TRBV29-1 and TRBJ1-1, is SAVISQKPSRDICQRGTSLTIQCQVDSQVTMMFWYRQQPGQSLTLIATANQGSEATYESGFVIDKFPISRPNLTFSTLTVSNMSPEDSSIYLCSVYGSRGTEAFFGQGTRLTVV.

The chain is built from TRBV28 and TRBJ2-3; D is possibly TRBD2 (7 bases). The CDR3 covers 16 residues. Deletions cut 11 bases from V and 0 bases from J, with 21 bases between. Germline V gene data show CDR1 as MDHEN and CDR2 as SYDVKM. In DNA, the CDR3 is TGTGCCGGCGCCGGGGGGACATGGAATAGCACAGATACGCAGTATTTT. Protein product: CAGAGGTWNSTDTQYF.

The genes are TRBV19 and TRBJ1-1, with D tentatively TRBD1 (5 bases). The germline CDR1 and CDR2 sequences are LNHDA and SQIVND (reference sequence). Trimming cost V 2 bases and J 4 bases, with 14 bases left between them. The CDR3 consists of 15 residues. CDR3 in amino acids: CASSILGGAGTEAFF. The CDR3 DNA sequence: TGTGCCAGTAGTATACTCGGAGGGGCGGGCACTGAAGCTTTCTTT.

The rearrangement links TRBV30 to TRBJ1-5, with D tentatively TRBD1 (5 bases). The CDR3 has 12 residues. In germline, CDR1 is GTSNPN, CDR2 SVGIG (reference sequence). V shed 3 bases and J shed 6 bases, with 9 bases lying between them. CDR3 sequence: CAWSATGQPQHF. CDR3 nucleotide sequence: TGTGCCTGGAGCGCCACAGGTCAGCCCCAGCATTTT.

This clone has just a few counts. J is TRBJ1-1 and V is TRBV11-2; D is undetermined. Germline CDR1 reads SGHAT; CDR2 reads FQNNGV. V dropped 5 bases and J dropped 3 bases, with 16 bases sitting between them. The CDR3 covers 15 residues. In nucleotides, the CDR3 is TGTGCCAGCAGCCCGGAAGGAGGGTTCCACACTGAAGCTTTCTTT. This sequence encodes CASSPEGGFHTEAFF.

The chain recombines TRBV7-2 with TRBJ1-4, with D maybe TRBD1 (6 bases). CDR3 length equals 14 residues. Germline V gives CDR1 SGHTA, CDR2 FQGNSA. Trimming removed 5 bases at V and 3 bases at J, with 10 bases between. For the CDR3, the DNA is TGTGCCAGCAGCCTTACAGGGTCTAATGAAAAACTGTTTTTT. Its translation: CASSLTGSNEKLFF. Full variable domain (rest looked up from reference TRBV7-2 and TRBJ1-4): GAGVSQSPSNKVTEKGKDVELRCDPISGHTALYWYRQSLGQGLEFLIYFQGNSAPDKSGLPSDRFSAERTGGSVSTLTIQRTQQEDSAVYLCASSLTGSNEKLFFGSGTQLSVL.

This clone showed up just a few times. V usage is TRBV7-9 and J usage is TRBJ2-7; weak D call: TRBD1 (6 bases). The germline CDR1 and CDR2 sequences are SEHNR and FQNEAQ (reference sequence). The CDR3 is made up of 14 amino acids. The V end lost 5 bases, the J end lost 5 bases, and 16 bases lay between the germline ends. The CDR3, as DNA: TGTGCCAGCAGCCCCCGGGACACCCCTAACGAGCAGTACTTC. The encoded protein is CASSPRDTPNEQYF. The full variable domain, in which reference TRBV7-9 and TRBJ2-7 provide the parts outside the CDR3, is DTGVSQNPRHKITKRGQNVTFRCDPISEHNRLYWYRQTLGQGPEFLTYFQNEAQLEKSRLLSDRFSAERPKGSFSTLEIQRTEQGDSAMYLCASSPRDTPNEQYFGPGTRLTVT.

This chain connects TRBV4-3 to TRBJ1-2; 7 bases line up with TRBD1. This CDR3 is built from 14 residues. Per germline, CDR1 LGHNA and CDR2 YSLEER. J gave up 8 bases and V 1 base, and 7 bases lay outside the gene matches. In DNA form, the CDR3 reads TGCGCCAGCAGCCAAGGACAGGGTGCAGAGGGCTACACCTTC. Its protein is CASSQGQGAEGYTF.

The rearrangement links TRBV5-1 to TRBJ2-7, with 9 bases fitting TRBD1. V was pared by 2 bases and J by 5 bases, with 5 bases of the junction left unmatched. CDR1 and CDR2 (germline): SGHRS, YFSETQ. The CDR3 runs to 14 residues. The CDR3 DNA reads TGCGCCAGCAGCTTTTACGGGACAGGGAACGAGCAGTACTTC. Protein product: CASSFYGTGNEQYF.

Note on this clone: Distinct nucleotide sequences in the sample also encode this CDR3. The V call is TRBV15, the J call TRBJ1-5; 7 nucleotides agree with TRBD1. The CDR3 is 15 amino acids. V was clipped by 1 base and J by 5 bases; unmatched bases: 5. Germline CDR1 reads LNHNV; CDR2 reads YYDKDF (reference sequence). CDR3 bases: TGTGCCACCAGCAGAGCGGGGGACAGCGATCAGCCCCAGCATTTT. Residues: CATSRAGDSDQPQHF.

This sequence joins TRBV5-1 and TRBJ2-7; 9 bases are a match to TRBD2. The V gene's germline CDR1 is SGHRS and CDR2 YFSETQ. This CDR3 spans 16 amino acids. V gave up 0 bases and J gave up 2 bases; unmatched junction bases: 6. CDR3 amino acids: CASSLGLAGPTYEQYF. CDR3 coding DNA: TGCGCCAGCAGCTTGGGTCTAGCGGGACCCACCTACGAGCAGTACTTC.

This clone was recorded a few times. The gene calls are TRBV6-5 and TRBJ1-1; D not certain. Trimming stripped 3 bases from V and 1 base from J, with 12 bases between. The CDR3 covers 15 residues. CDR1 and CDR2 from the germline V gene are MNHEY and SVGAGI. CDR3 sequence (DNA): TGTGCCAGCAGTTATAGGAACAGCCCGAACACTGAAGCTTTCTTT. The encoded protein is CASSYRNSPNTEAFF.

The chain employs TRBV6-5 and TRBJ2-7; no definite D call. CDR1 and CDR2 (germline): MNHEY, SVGAGI. V dropped 5 bases and J dropped 6 bases, with 14 bases sitting between them. The CDR3 runs to 13 residues. The CDR3 region is CASSTAWSGEQYF. CDR3 in DNA: TGTGCCAGCAGTACGGCCTGGAGTGGCGAGCAGTACTTC.

The gene calls are TRBV15 and TRBJ1-2; possible D gene TRBD1, 5 bases. The CDR3 covers 13 residues. Germline V CDR1 and CDR2: LNHNV, YYDKDF (reference sequence). V lost 3 bases to trimming and J lost 6 bases, with 11 bases between them. CDR3: CATSRGDSNGYTF. The CDR3 coding sequence is TGTGCCACCAGCAGGGGGGACTCCAATGGCTACACCTTC. The full variable domain, with the rest looked up from reference TRBV15 and TRBJ1-2, is DAMVIQNPRYQVTQFGKPVTLSCSQTLNHNVMYWYQQKSSQAPKLLFHYYDKDFNNEADTPDNFQSRRPNTSFCFLDIRSPGLGDTAMYLCATSRGDSNGYTFGSGTRLTVV.

The J gene is TRBJ2-7, the V gene TRBV29-1, with D possibly TRBD2 on 5 matching bases. This CDR3 region has 11 residues. Between the trimmed V and J ends, which lost 3 bases and 8 bases, there was a span of 11 bases. The germline V gene has CDR1 SQVTM and CDR2 ANQGSEA. CDR3 sequence (DNA): TGCAGCGTTGAGGGCGGGCAGAAGCAGTACTTC. Translated: CSVEGGQKQYF.

The CDR3 nucleotides read TGTGCCAGCAGCCCCGGGGGGTTTAATGAAAAACTGTTTTTT. Residues: CASSPGGFNEKLFF. The rearrangement links TRBV7-9 to TRBJ1-4; tentative D call: TRBD1 (5 bases). This CDR3 has 14 residues. The ends were cut back, 5 bases at V and 4 bases at J, with 11 bases in the middle. Germline values: CDR1 SEHNR, CDR2 FQNEAQ (reference sequence).

This clone came up once. The chain links TRBV6-5 to TRBJ1-4; a weak D match, TRBD1 (6 bases). CDR1 MNHEY and CDR2 SVGAGI come from the germline V gene. CDR3 size: 14 residues. Trimming shortened V by 7 bases and J by 8 bases, and 17 bases separated the two germline ends. In DNA, the CDR3 is TGTGCCAGCACCCGGGGGGGGGCCGAGGAAAAACTGTTTTTT. It specifies CASTRGGAEEKLFF.

A few counts support this clone. The chain links TRBV5-1 to TRBJ2-7; 9 positions match TRBD2. Trimming at V came to 4 bases and at J to 3 bases, leaving 8 bases not matched to a gene. The germline V gene has CDR1 SGHRS and CDR2 YFSETQ. CDR3 length equals 15 residues. This chain's CDR3 is CASSPTGLASYEQYF. In DNA form, the CDR3 reads TGCGCCAGCAGCCCAACGGGACTAGCCAGCTACGAGCAGTACTTC.

The rearrangement uses TRBV19 and TRBJ2-7, with D possibly matching TRBD2 (5 bases). The germline CDR1 and CDR2 sequences are LNHDA and SQIVND (reference sequence). The length of the CDR3 is 12 residues. V was pared by 10 bases and J by 7 bases, with 17 bases between. The CDR3 spells CATATRGVEQYF. Written as DNA, the CDR3 is TGTGCCACAGCAACCCGGGGAGTGGAGCAGTACTTC.

The J gene is TRBJ1-2, the V gene TRBV10-3; no clear D gene. Germline CDR1 ENHRY, CDR2 SYGVKD. CDR3 size: 13 residues. Trimming removed 6 bases at V and 3 bases at J, with 11 bases between. CDR3 DNA sequence: TGTGCCATCAGAACGGACGGGGACTATGGCTACACCTTC. Amino acids: CAIRTDGDYGYTF.

The rearrangement links TRBV14 to TRBJ1-2; 9 bases are shared with TRBD1. The length of the CDR3 is 13 residues. Germline CDR1 SGHDN, CDR2 FVKESK. V was clipped by 6 bases and J by 7 bases; unmatched bases: 6. The CDR3 coding sequence is TGTGCCAGCAGGCTACAGGGGGCCTCTGGCTACACCTTC. Amino acid sequence: CASRLQGASGYTF.

The chain employs TRBV4-3 and TRBJ2-3, with 7 bases lining up with TRBD1. Unmatched junction bases numbered 3, after V lost 3 bases and J lost 0 bases. This CDR3 has 15 residues. The V gene's germline CDR1 is LGHNA and CDR2 YSLEER. This chain's CDR3 is CASSQTGSSTDTQYF. As DNA, the CDR3 is TGCGCCAGCAGCCAGACAGGGTCTAGCACAGATACGCAGTATTTT.